The rows below give T cell receptor beta chains drawn from one sample of a study of T cells after yellow fever vaccination. Using its own MiXCR run on the 5' RACE reads, TCRdb lists one record per CDR3 protein. The top ten clones hold around 17% of a sample with under 600,000 distinct CDR3 sequences, 21% of them seen once. Specimen: PBMCs, collected around 3 weeks after the first yellow fever vaccination. These receptors all come from a man younger than 35 who received the YFV17D yellow fever vaccine. CDR3s include the opening cysteine and the closing phenylalanine or tryptophan. A D gene is named only where the DNA matches it firmly. Only part of the rows carry a size: once, few, many, or a class if the clone is expanded.

size,J,D,V,DNA,CDR3
.,TRBJ2-7,.,TRBV6-1,TGTGCCAGCAGTGGTGGTTACGGGACCTACGAGCAGTACTTC,CASSGGYGTYEQYF
few,TRBJ2-2,TRBD2,TRBV4-3,TGCGCCAGCAGCCAGGAGCGGGGGGGCGACACCGGGGAGCTGTTTTTT,CASSQERGGDTGELFF
.,TRBJ1-6,.,TRBV4-1,TGCGCCAGCACCCAAGAAAGCTCCTATAATTCACCCCTCCACTTT,CASTQESSYNSPLHF
.,TRBJ2-7,TRBD2,TRBV19,TGTGCCAGTAGTACCCGCGGGGGGAATTACGAGCAGTACTTC,CASSTRGGNYEQYF
few,TRBJ1-4,.,TRBV6-5,TGTGCCAGCAGTTACTCTACAAGGGGTAATGAAAAACTGTTTTTT,CASSYSTRGNEKLFF
.,TRBJ1-2,.,TRBV6-5,TGTGCCAGCAGTTACGGGGCAGACGTCTATGGCTACACCTTC,CASSYGADVYGYTF
.,TRBJ1-2,.,TRBV4-3,TGCGCCAGCAGCCAGAGGTTACTTCGGACGGGAGCTAACTATGGCTACACCTTC,CASSQRLLRTGANYGYTF
.,TRBJ1-1,TRBD1,TRBV10-3,TGTGCCACAACCAAAACAGGGGGCACTGAAGCTTTCTTT,CATTKTGGTEAFF
.,TRBJ1-2,.,TRBV12-3/TRBV12-4,TGTGCCAGCAGTCCCCCGAATCCGACAGTCTATGGCTACACCTTC,CASSPPNPTVYGYTF
once,TRBJ2-5,.,TRBV4-3,TGCGCCAGCAGCCAAGATTTGGGGTATATGCCGGGAGAGACCCAGTACTTC,CASSQDLGYMPGETQYF
few,TRBJ1-6,TRBD1,TRBV5-1,TGTGCCAGCAGCCTGACAGGGTCCTATAATTCACCCCTCCACTTT,CASSLTGSYNSPLHF
.,TRBJ1-1,TRBD1,TRBV7-9,TGTGCCAGCAGGCAACCCGGCGGGGCAGGGGGATTGGATGAAGCTTTCTTT,CASRQPGGAGGLDEAFF
.,TRBJ1-3,.,TRBV5-1,TGCGCCAGCAGCTTCTGGGGGCCTGGAAACACCATATATTTT,CASSFWGPGNTIYF
.,TRBJ2-6,TRBD1,TRBV5-1,TGCGCCAGCCGATTCCCAAAGGGACAGGGTAGCTCTGGGGCCAACGTCCTGACTTTC,CASRFPKGQGSSGANVLTF
.,TRBJ1-5,TRBD1,TRBV7-2,TGTGCCAGCAGCTTACGCCCGGCAGGACAGGGTATGGGTCAGCCCCAGCATTTT,CASSLRPAGQGMGQPQHF
.,TRBJ1-4,TRBD1,TRBV5-1,TGCGCCAGCAGCTTCACAGGGGGCATTGGTGAAAAACTGTTTTTT,CASSFTGGIGEKLFF
many,TRBJ1-1,.,TRBV3-1,TGTGCCAGCAGCCGGAATGATGACACTGAAGCTTTCTTT,CASSRNDDTEAFF
.,TRBJ2-1,TRBD2,TRBV6-1,TGTGCCAGCACATCGGGGGGTTGGGATGTATGGGAGCAGTTCTTC,CASTSGGWDVWEQFF
.,TRBJ2-5,TRBD2,TRBV4-1,TGCGCCAGCACCCAGGGACTAGCGGGGCGTGAAGAGACCCAGTACTTC,CASTQGLAGREETQYF
.,TRBJ2-7,TRBD1,TRBV20-1,TGCAGTGCTTCGGACAGGCACTACGAGCAGTACTTC,CSASDRHYEQYF
many,TRBJ1-5,.,TRBV7-2,TGTGCCAGCAGCTTAGGGGTGGGTCCCTGGTCAGGTCAGCCCCAGCATTTT,CASSLGVGPWSGQPQHF
.,TRBJ1-3,.,TRBV13,TGTGCCAGCAGCACTCGGACCCTTGGAAACACCATATATTTT,CASSTRTLGNTIYF
.,TRBJ2-3,.,TRBV4-2,TGTGCCAGCAGCCAAGGGGCCGGGGGCGCGCTTTCAGATACGCAGTATTTT,CASSQGAGGALSDTQYF
few,TRBJ2-1,TRBD2,TRBV29-1,TGCAGCGCCCGGACTAGCGGGGGGCCTGGTGAGCAGTTCTTC,CSARTSGGPGEQFF
.,TRBJ1-5,.,TRBV13,TGTGCCAGCAGCTTAGGGGACAGAGACAATCAGCCCCAGCATTTT,CASSLGDRDNQPQHF
.,TRBJ2-7,.,TRBV29-1,TGCAGCGTTGTCGAACCGACAGGGAGGGCCTACGAGCAGTACTTC,CSVVEPTGRAYEQYF
.,TRBJ1-4,.,TRBV5-5,TGTGCCAGCATCCTCGGGAGGGCGAATGAAAAACTGTTTTTT,CASILGRANEKLFF
.,TRBJ2-1,TRBD2,TRBV5-4,TGTGCCAGCAGGATAGGACTAGCGGAGAGCTCCTACAATGAGCAGTTCTTC,CASRIGLAESSYNEQFF
.,TRBJ2-7,TRBD1,TRBV2,TGTGCCAGAGTCTCAGGGGGCGCCTACGAGCAGTACTTC,CARVSGGAYEQYF
few,TRBJ1-6,.,TRBV4-3,TGCGCCAGCAGCCAAGATATGGATGTCAATTCACCCCTCCACTTT,CASSQDMDVNSPLHF
.,TRBJ1-6,.,TRBV28,TGTGCCAGCAGCCCAGGTCCCACCAGCTCCTATAATTCACCCCTCCACTTT,CASSPGPTSSYNSPLHF
.,TRBJ2-2,TRBD2,TRBV11-2,TGTGCCAGCAGCCCCACCGTCGGGGGGGCCGCCGGGGAGCTGTTTTTT,CASSPTVGGAAGELFF
.,TRBJ1-3,.,TRBV10-3,TGTGCCATCAGTGATCAGGGATTGGTCTCTGGAAACACCATATATTTT,CAISDQGLVSGNTIYF
few,TRBJ1-2,TRBD1,TRBV4-1,TGCGCCAGCAGCCCTCAAACCGGACAGGGATTATTAGGTGGCTACACCTTC,CASSPQTGQGLLGGYTF
.,TRBJ1-6,.,TRBV20-1,TGCAGTGCTAGAGAGTTGAGCTATAATTCACCCCTCCACTTT,CSARELSYNSPLHF
.,TRBJ2-1,TRBD1,TRBV10-2,TGCGCCAGCAGCGGGACAGGGGTTAGGGATGAGCAGTTCTTC,CASSGTGVRDEQFF
once,TRBJ2-3,TRBD1,TRBV20-1,TGCAGTGCGAGGGACAGGGGTTACGATACGCAGTATTTT,CSARDRGYDTQYF
.,TRBJ2-7,.,TRBV4-3,TGCGCCAGCAGCCAAGGTAGACCGTTCTACGAGCAGTACTTC,CASSQGRPFYEQYF
.,TRBJ2-3,.,TRBV20-1,TGCAGTGCCAGGGCCCCGGCTCTGACAGATACGCAGTATTTT,CSARAPALTDTQYF
few,TRBJ1-5,.,TRBV6-2/TRBV6-3,TGTGCCAGCAGTTACCTCGAGGGGGCCCAGCATTTT,CASSYLEGAQHF
many,TRBJ1-6,.,TRBV27,TGTGCCAGCAGTTTATTGGGGAGCTCCTATAATTCACCCCTCCACTTT,CASSLLGSSYNSPLHF
.,TRBJ2-3,.,TRBV4-1,TGCGCCAGCAGCCCCCGGACTTGGGAGAGGACAGATACGCAGTATTTT,CASSPRTWERTDTQYF
.,TRBJ2-5,TRBD2,TRBV7-6,TGTGCCAGCACCCCAAGCGGGGGGCCGTGGGAGACCCAGTACTTC,CASTPSGGPWETQYF
.,TRBJ1-4,TRBD1,TRBV12-3/TRBV12-4,TGTGCCAGCAGTTTTAAAGGGGGCGAAAAACTGTTTTTT,CASSFKGGEKLFF
few,TRBJ1-1,.,TRBV15,TGTGCCACCAGCAGAGTATCAGGGGAAGCTTTCTTT,CATSRVSGEAFF
.,TRBJ1-4,TRBD1,TRBV11-2,TGTGCCAGCAGCTTCACGGGACAGGGGAATGAAAAACTGTTTTTT,CASSFTGQGNEKLFF
.,TRBJ2-7,TRBD1,TRBV29-1,TGCAGCGCAGGGGGCTCCTACGAGCAGTACTTC,CSAGGSYEQYF
few,TRBJ1-1,.,TRBV18,TGTGCCAGCTCGGCGGGGAGGGGTGAAGCTTTCTTT,CASSAGRGEAFF
.,TRBJ2-6,.,TRBV5-1,TGCGCCAGCAGCTTGGCCGGGGTTGGGTCTGGGGCCAACGTCCTGACTTTC,CASSLAGVGSGANVLTF
.,TRBJ2-5,.,TRBV7-2,TGTGCCAGCAAGAGACAGCAATCACAGGAGACCCAGTACTTC,CASKRQQSQETQYF
few,TRBJ1-6,.,TRBV12-3/TRBV12-4,TGTGCCAGCAGTTTTCAGCCAGAATATAATTCACCCCTCCACTTT,CASSFQPEYNSPLHF
few,TRBJ2-7,.,TRBV29-1,TGCAGCGTTGAGTACGGCCCCTACGAGCAGTACTTC,CSVEYGPYEQYF
.,TRBJ2-4,.,TRBV5-1,TGCGCCAGCAGCTTGGCGCCGGGACTTGCCAAAAACATTCAGTACTTC,CASSLAPGLAKNIQYF
many,TRBJ1-2,TRBD1,TRBV5-6,TGTGCCAGCAGATTCGGGACAGGTGGCTACACCTTC,CASRFGTGGYTF
.,TRBJ1-4,.,TRBV7-8,TGTGCCAGCAGCTTCGCAGGGGCGGGGTATAGTGAAAAACTGTTTTTT,CASSFAGAGYSEKLFF
.,TRBJ2-5,.,TRBV5-1,TGCGCCAGCAGCTTCAGACAGGTGGAAGAGACCCAGTACTTC,CASSFRQVEETQYF
.,TRBJ2-1,.,TRBV5-1,TGCGCCAGCACCGCGTTGGGGCAGTCCTACAATGAGCAGTTCTTC,CASTALGQSYNEQFF
.,TRBJ2-5,.,TRBV19,TGTGCCAGTAGTGGGGCGGCCAGAGGGGAAGAGACCCAGTACTTC,CASSGAARGEETQYF
.,TRBJ2-5,TRBD2,TRBV11-3,TGTGCCAGCAGCCCCGCTAGCGGGGAGGACCAAGAGACCCAGTACTTC,CASSPASGEDQETQYF